These T cell receptor beta chains were read from a single sample in a study of CDR3 diversity in severe acne. From the PCR reads, TCRdb called clonotypes with MiXCR, one entry per CDR3 protein. The table records fewer than 90,000 distinct CDR3 sequences, around 47% of them present only once. The source material was blood. Source of these receptors: a male donor with severe acne vulgaris. CDR3s include the opening cysteine and the closing phenylalanine or tryptophan. Fields, in order: J gene, D gene, clone size, V gene, CDR3 DNA, CDR3 protein. A D gene is named only where the DNA matches it firmly. Expanded clones are given a class, and other clones once, few, many or no size at all.

j_call: TRBJ2-7; d_call: TRBD1; clone_size: medium-sized; v_call: TRBV19; cdr3_nt: TGTGCCAGTAGTATGGGGACAGGGTTGTACGAGCAGTACTTC; cdr3_aa: CASSMGTGLYEQYF
j_call: TRBJ1-4; d_call: .; clone_size: .; v_call: TRBV7-9; cdr3_nt: TGTGCCAGCAGCTTACCGGGCAGTGAAAAACTGTTTTTT; cdr3_aa: CASSLPGSEKLFF
j_call: TRBJ2-2; d_call: TRBD1; clone_size: .; v_call: TRBV25-1; cdr3_nt: TGTGCCAGCAGTCAGGGGGCGGGGACCGGGGAGCTGTTTTTT; cdr3_aa: CASSQGAGTGELFF
j_call: TRBJ1-2; d_call: TRBD1; clone_size: .; v_call: TRBV20-1; cdr3_nt: TGCAGCTACCAACCCCCCGGACAGGGGGCTCTTGGCTACACCTTC; cdr3_aa: CSYQPPGQGALGYTF
j_call: TRBJ1-5; d_call: TRBD1; clone_size: many; v_call: TRBV4-1; cdr3_nt: TGCGCCAGCAGCCCGGGGACAGACCATCAGCCCCAGCATTTT; cdr3_aa: CASSPGTDHQPQHF
j_call: TRBJ2-5; d_call: TRBD2; clone_size: .; v_call: TRBV20-1; cdr3_nt: TGCAGTGCCCCTCCGGGGCGGGGGGCGCGGGAGACCCAGTACTTC; cdr3_aa: CSAPPGRGARETQYF
j_call: TRBJ2-1; d_call: TRBD2; clone_size: few; v_call: TRBV24-1; cdr3_nt: TGTGCCACCAGTGATTTGCCGGGACTAGCGGGGTGTCTTAATAGCCAGTTCTTC; cdr3_aa: CATSDLPGLAGCLNSQFF
j_call: TRBJ1-3; d_call: TRBD1; clone_size: once; v_call: TRBV14; cdr3_nt: TGTGCCAGCAGCCAATTGGACAGGGAATCTGGAAACACCATATATTTT; cdr3_aa: CASSQLDRESGNTIYF
j_call: TRBJ2-2; d_call: .; clone_size: many; v_call: TRBV7-3; cdr3_nt: TGTGCCAGCAGCCTAGGCTGGGTTGGCACCGGGGAGCTGTTTTTT; cdr3_aa: CASSLGWVGTGELFF
j_call: TRBJ1-6; d_call: .; clone_size: .; v_call: TRBV2; cdr3_nt: TGTGCCAGCAGGGGGGACGGTGATAATTCACCCCTCCACTTT; cdr3_aa: CASRGDGDNSPLHF
j_call: TRBJ1-6; d_call: .; clone_size: .; v_call: TRBV2; cdr3_nt: TGTGCCAGCATTTACGGTCGGAATTCACCCCTCCACTTT; cdr3_aa: CASIYGRNSPLHF
j_call: TRBJ1-5; d_call: .; clone_size: once; v_call: TRBV25-1; cdr3_nt: TGTGCCAGCAGCTTAGGGGTACAGGCCCACAATCAGCCCCAGCATTTT; cdr3_aa: CASSLGVQAHNQPQHF
j_call: TRBJ2-3; d_call: TRBD2; clone_size: .; v_call: TRBV4-2; cdr3_nt: TGTGCCAGCAGCCAAGCGGGATGGCGGGAGGGCACAGATACGCAGTATTTT; cdr3_aa: CASSQAGWREGTDTQYF
j_call: TRBJ1-2; d_call: TRBD1; clone_size: .; v_call: TRBV9; cdr3_nt: TGTGCCAGCAGCCTAACAGGGGGATCACTGGATGGCTACACCTTC; cdr3_aa: CASSLTGGSLDGYTF
j_call: TRBJ2-7; d_call: TRBD1; clone_size: .; v_call: TRBV3-1; cdr3_nt: TGTGCCAGCAGCCAAGGGACAGGGGTCCGCGAGCAGTACTTC; cdr3_aa: CASSQGTGVREQYF
j_call: TRBJ2-7; d_call: TRBD1; clone_size: .; v_call: TRBV7-2; cdr3_nt: TGTGCCAGCAGCTTATTTGGGACAGGGGAATACGAGCAGTACTTC; cdr3_aa: CASSLFGTGEYEQYF
j_call: TRBJ1-2; d_call: .; clone_size: .; v_call: TRBV15; cdr3_nt: TGTGCCACCAGCAGAGACAGGTCGTCACTCTATGGCTACACCTTC; cdr3_aa: CATSRDRSSLYGYTF
j_call: TRBJ2-3; d_call: TRBD2; clone_size: few; v_call: TRBV4-3; cdr3_nt: TGCGCCAGCAGCCAAATACTAGCGGGAATCACAGATACGCAGTATTTT; cdr3_aa: CASSQILAGITDTQYF
j_call: TRBJ1-2; d_call: .; clone_size: once; v_call: TRBV24-1; cdr3_nt: TGTGCCACCAGTGGTCACAGGGAAATTGATGGCTACACCTTC; cdr3_aa: CATSGHREIDGYTF
j_call: TRBJ2-5; d_call: .; clone_size: .; v_call: TRBV10-3; cdr3_nt: TGTGCCATCAGCCTGACGGCTTTCCCCGCCTTGAATGAGACCCAGTACTTC; cdr3_aa: CAISLTAFPALNETQYF
j_call: TRBJ2-6; d_call: .; clone_size: .; v_call: TRBV9; cdr3_nt: TGTGCCAGCAGCGCACAGTCCTCTGGGGCCAACGTCCTGACTTTC; cdr3_aa: CASSAQSSGANVLTF
j_call: TRBJ2-2; d_call: TRBD2; clone_size: .; v_call: TRBV10-3; cdr3_nt: TGTGCCACAGGACTAGCGGGAGTCGCCGGGGAGCTGTTTTTT; cdr3_aa: CATGLAGVAGELFF
j_call: TRBJ2-2; d_call: .; clone_size: .; v_call: TRBV12-3/TRBV12-4; cdr3_nt: TGTGCCAGCAGTTTAGTCCTACCGTCGCCCGGGGGGAACACCGGGGAGCTGTTTTTT; cdr3_aa: CASSLVLPSPGGNTGELFF
j_call: TRBJ1-1; d_call: .; clone_size: few; v_call: TRBV9; cdr3_nt: TGTGCCAGCAGCGGCGCGGGGGGGCCGGGGACTGAAGCTTTCTTT; cdr3_aa: CASSGAGGPGTEAFF
j_call: TRBJ2-7; d_call: TRBD1; clone_size: many; v_call: TRBV24-1; cdr3_nt: TGTGCCACCAGTGACCCAGGACAGGGAAGGGAGCAGTACTTC; cdr3_aa: CATSDPGQGREQYF
j_call: TRBJ2-7; d_call: TRBD2; clone_size: .; v_call: TRBV11-2; cdr3_nt: TGTGCCAGCAGCCCCCCCTCGCTAGCGGGAGATCGCGAGCAGTACTTC; cdr3_aa: CASSPPSLAGDREQYF
j_call: TRBJ2-7; d_call: .; clone_size: .; v_call: TRBV20-1; cdr3_nt: TGCAGTGCTAGAGCTCCGGCCTCCTACGAGCAGTACTTC; cdr3_aa: CSARAPASYEQYF
j_call: TRBJ2-4; d_call: TRBD1; clone_size: few; v_call: TRBV20-1; cdr3_nt: TGCAGTGCTAGAGATGTTGCGGACAGGAGAGGGATTCAGTACTTC; cdr3_aa: CSARDVADRRGIQYF
j_call: TRBJ2-5; d_call: TRBD1; clone_size: many; v_call: TRBV6-2/TRBV6-3; cdr3_nt: TGTGCCAGCAGTTACTCGGACAGGGAGACCCAGTACTTC; cdr3_aa: CASSYSDRETQYF
j_call: TRBJ2-2; d_call: .; clone_size: .; v_call: TRBV4-1; cdr3_nt: TGCGCCAGCAGCCAGGGAGGCGGGGAGCTGTTTTTT; cdr3_aa: CASSQGGGELFF
j_call: TRBJ2-7; d_call: TRBD1; clone_size: many; v_call: TRBV11-2; cdr3_nt: TGTGCCAGCAGCTTACGCGGACAGGGAACCTACGAGCAGTACTTC; cdr3_aa: CASSLRGQGTYEQYF
j_call: TRBJ1-1; d_call: .; clone_size: .; v_call: TRBV10-3; cdr3_nt: TGTGCCAGCAATATTCAGGGCGGGTATGAAGGCACTGAAGCTTTCTTT; cdr3_aa: CASNIQGGYEGTEAFF
j_call: TRBJ2-7; d_call: TRBD2; clone_size: medium-sized; v_call: TRBV6-6; cdr3_nt: TGTGCCAGCATCCTGACTAGCGGGATATACGAGCAGTACTTC; cdr3_aa: CASILTSGIYEQYF
j_call: TRBJ2-3; d_call: .; clone_size: many; v_call: TRBV7-6; cdr3_nt: TGTGCCAGCAGCCCTTTGATATTCACAGATACGCAGTATTTT; cdr3_aa: CASSPLIFTDTQYF
j_call: TRBJ2-2; d_call: TRBD2; clone_size: once; v_call: TRBV7-3; cdr3_nt: TGTGCCAGCAGCCTATCACTAGCGGGAACCTTTGGAACCGGGGAGCTGTTTTTT; cdr3_aa: CASSLSLAGTFGTGELFF
j_call: TRBJ2-1; d_call: .; clone_size: .; v_call: TRBV5-1; cdr3_nt: TGCGCCAGCAGTCTGGGACACGGACTAGGCTCTAGAGATGAGCAGTTCTTC; cdr3_aa: CASSLGHGLGSRDEQFF
j_call: TRBJ1-1; d_call: .; clone_size: once; v_call: TRBV10-1; cdr3_nt: TGCGCCCCCCTAATTCAGGAGAACACTGAAGCTTTCTTT; cdr3_aa: CAPLIQENTEAFF
j_call: TRBJ1-1; d_call: .; clone_size: few; v_call: TRBV2; cdr3_nt: TGTGCCAGCAGGGGCCCCGACATCTTCTTT; cdr3_aa: CASRGPDIFF
j_call: TRBJ2-1; d_call: .; clone_size: many; v_call: TRBV7-9; cdr3_nt: TGTGCCAGCCTAAGGTTCAATGAGCAGTTCTTC; cdr3_aa: CASLRFNEQFF
j_call: TRBJ1-3; d_call: .; clone_size: many; v_call: TRBV6-8; cdr3_nt: TGTGCCAGCGACTCTGGAAACACCATATATTTT; cdr3_aa: CASDSGNTIYF
j_call: TRBJ1-4; d_call: .; clone_size: .; v_call: TRBV5-1; cdr3_nt: TGCGCCAGCAGCTTGGTTCCGCAGGAAGATGAAAAACTGTTTTTT; cdr3_aa: CASSLVPQEDEKLFF
j_call: TRBJ1-1; d_call: TRBD1; clone_size: .; v_call: TRBV12-3/TRBV12-4; cdr3_nt: TGTGCCAGCAGTTTTCAGGGGGTGAACACTGAAGCTTTCTTT; cdr3_aa: CASSFQGVNTEAFF
j_call: TRBJ1-4; d_call: TRBD1; clone_size: .; v_call: TRBV2; cdr3_nt: TGTGCCAGCAGTGACCCGGGACAGGGAGGTGAAAAACTGTTTTTT; cdr3_aa: CASSDPGQGGEKLFF
j_call: TRBJ1-4; d_call: TRBD1; clone_size: few; v_call: TRBV9; cdr3_nt: TGTGCCAGCAGCGCCGCGGACAGGTTTAATGAAAAACTGTTTTTT; cdr3_aa: CASSAADRFNEKLFF
j_call: TRBJ1-1; d_call: TRBD1; clone_size: many; v_call: TRBV7-8; cdr3_nt: TGTGCCAGCACAGACAGGGCGGACACTGAAGCTTTCTTT; cdr3_aa: CASTDRADTEAFF
j_call: TRBJ2-7; d_call: TRBD2; clone_size: many; v_call: TRBV15; cdr3_nt: TGTGCCACCAGCAGATCTAGCGGGGGCCCTCCCTACGAGCAGTACTTC; cdr3_aa: CATSRSSGGPPYEQYF
j_call: TRBJ2-7; d_call: TRBD1; clone_size: .; v_call: TRBV6-1; cdr3_nt: TGTGCCAGCGGCCACCGGGACAGGCGAACCTACGAGCAGTACTTC; cdr3_aa: CASGHRDRRTYEQYF
j_call: TRBJ2-1; d_call: .; clone_size: few; v_call: TRBV4-1; cdr3_nt: TGCGCCAGCAGCCAAGATTTCAGGGGCCCCTACAATGAGCAGTTCTTC; cdr3_aa: CASSQDFRGPYNEQFF
j_call: TRBJ2-4; d_call: .; clone_size: many; v_call: TRBV30; cdr3_nt: TGTGCCTGGAAAAGGGATCTCCTAGCCAAAAACATTCAGTACTTC; cdr3_aa: CAWKRDLLAKNIQYF